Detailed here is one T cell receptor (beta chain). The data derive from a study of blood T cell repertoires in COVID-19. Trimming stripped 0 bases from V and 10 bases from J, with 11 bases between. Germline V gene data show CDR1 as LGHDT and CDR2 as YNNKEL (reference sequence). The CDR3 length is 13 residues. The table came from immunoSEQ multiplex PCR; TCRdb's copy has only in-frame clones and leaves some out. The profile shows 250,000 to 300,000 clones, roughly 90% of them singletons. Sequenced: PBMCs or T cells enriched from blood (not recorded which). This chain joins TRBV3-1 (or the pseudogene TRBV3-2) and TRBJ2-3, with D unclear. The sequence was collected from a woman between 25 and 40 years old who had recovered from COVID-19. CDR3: CASSQDLRSAQYF. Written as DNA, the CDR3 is TGTGCCAGCAGCCAAGATCTGCGCAGCGCGCAGTATTTT.